This T cell receptor (beta chain) emerged from a study of cytomegalovirus exposure and HLA in healthy donors (dated by TCRdb to 2016 to 2017). Regarding the study in general: An earlier analysis of approximately 640 of the donors reported roughly 270 Gb of sequence data and approximately 110 million unique TCR beta sequences from roughly 180 million T cells. An early release that covered around 590 HLA-typed donors contained approximately 290 gigabases of sequencing data and 75 million to 100 million unique TCR sequences. The genetic ancestry cluster associated with self-reported Caucasian donors included about 81% of the roughly 400 genotyped donors. The study was designed to test whether signatures of past pathogen exposure could be identified by cataloging public T cell receptors. Using immunosequencing, the study profiled T cell repertoires from 666 subjects and related those repertoires to cytomegalovirus serostatus. A separate validation cohort of approximately 130 different subjects was used in addition to the roughly 720-subject first cohort. To predict cytomegalovirus infection status, the study combined high-throughput TCR immunosequencing, statistical association of individual TCRs with disease status, and machine learning. A later analysis re-analyzed previously published TCR beta repertoires from roughly 690 donors and added high-resolution HLA genotyping to study TCR occurrence patterns. Rather than drawing on any new phenotypic data, the later analysis identified candidate immune exposures from TCR beta sequences and the way those sequences occurred across donors. An earlier analysis of some 500 of the donors used high-throughput TCR beta sequencing to judge whether each TCR beta V gene segment behaved as functional or pseudogenic. Donor age, sex, ethnicity and CMV serostatus were compiled alongside the repertoire data. A later genetic analysis used genome-wide SNP genotypes for about 60% of the roughly 670 donors, treating that subset as a discovery cohort. Every discovery cohort repertoire had been produced on one sequencing platform. Class I and class II HLA loci were covered by the typing at four-digit resolution. Typing coverage differed by locus: A, B, C, DRB1 and DQB1 were typed in roughly 620-640 donors, DQA1 in 500 to 550, DPA1 in 600 to 610, and DPB1 in approximately 450. Because of strong linkage in the cohort, roughly five DR-DQ haplotypes were treated as single units for association and clustering. Among roughly 400 genotyped donors of the cohort, an average of around 250,000 unique TCR beta nucleotide sequences was sequenced per donor, of which about 18% were non-productive. Overall study results and their limits: Linkage disequilibrium might explain the correlated functional status among segregating V segments, but an unknown experimental factor could not be ruled out. A later analysis found that most CMV-associated TCR beta chains appeared HLA-restricted, with HLA associations seemingly driven largely by CMV exposure. Specific HLA alleles were associated with 15,000 to 20,000 TCR beta sequences at a false discovery rate of 0.05 in a later analysis. According to a later analysis, TCR association rates differed among HLA loci, with DRB1 alleles showing the most associated TCRs and HLA-C alleles showing the fewest. In a later analysis, several top co-occurrence clusters were reported to appear linked to parvovirus B19, influenza, CMV and Epstein-Barr virus. In a later genetic analysis, fewer N-insertions in productive TCRs were reported among donors in an Asian-associated ancestry cluster than the approximately 630-donor mean. In both the original and validation cohorts, the classifier was reported to diagnose cytomegalovirus status with high specificity and sensitivity. HLA typing was unavailable for some donors at each locus, so association tests used only the typed subset. A further reported finding was that TCR beta sequences accurately predicted the HLA-A and HLA-B alleles for most subjects in the first cohort. Some IMGT-functional V segments, including TRBV6-2 and TRBV6-3, could not be distinguished by the 87-base-pair reads and were therefore excluded. This cohort had only TCR beta chains sequenced, and the lack of alpha or paired-chain data limited which features could be detected. It was suggested by the authors that the approach could potentially be generalized to other disease states and immunological phenotypes. Broadly in line with IMGT annotations, most TCR beta V segments showed up in productive rearrangements about 87% or about 30% of the time in an earlier analysis of some 590 of the donors. A later genetic analysis associated a missense DCLRE1C variant with V-gene and J-gene trimming of TCR beta chains, and an independent cohort replicated the association. Across donors, most TCR sequences were observed very rarely, whereas some public TCRs were present in many individuals. The study gave a list of around 170 TCR beta chains associated with cytomegalovirus. The presence/absence analyses assumed that sequencing depth was roughly uniform across donors, and that assumption may not be true. Strong co-occurrence of HLA alleles, especially DR and DQ, made assigning TCR associations to individual alleles difficult. CMV serostatus was the only immune exposure information available for the cohort. The sequencing pipeline was judged likely to have produced a cluster of highly shared sequence variants as a technical artifact. Because counts were too low, seventeen rarely observed V segments, including chromosome 9 orphons, were excluded from the earlier analysis of some 590 of the donors. In a later analysis, HLA-associated TCR beta chains were found to be more clonally expanded and to have lower generation probabilities than equally common non-associated chains. In vitro tests confirmed that a few of the cytomegalovirus-associated TCR beta chains recognize cytomegalovirus antigens.

The cohort comprised 666 healthy bone marrow donors. Cohort members were all nominally healthy when sampled, although unrecorded immune exposures were likely present. The donor tested CMV seronegative, placing the donor among the 350 or so seronegative members of the cohort. A peripheral blood sample was collected from each donor, and TCR beta sequencing was performed on peripheral blood mononuclear cells. Genomic DNA extraction from the blood cell samples was performed with the Qiagen DNeasy Blood Extraction Kit. Library preparation used the immunoSEQ multiplex PCR assay. The multiplex PCR relied on a mix of 60 forward primers for TCR Vbeta segments and 13 reverse primers for TCR Jbeta segments. The CDR3 region of rearranged TCR beta genes was amplified from genomic DNA with a multiplex PCR assay. The amplified TCR beta libraries were sequenced on the Illumina HiSeq System as 87-base-pair reads. The original methods were these. A later analysis tallied 75 million to 95 million unique TCR beta chains across the 550 to 850 repertoires, and some 12 million of those chains were shared by two or more donors. A nearest-neighbor algorithm error-corrected the raw reads and collapsed the reads into unique sequences, merging closely related sequences to remove PCR and sequencing errors. V, D and J gene segments were assigned by aligning CDR3 sequences to IMGT reference sequences. For a sequence to be retained, a match of at least six nucleotides was required to both a V gene segment and a J gene segment. A rearrangement was called productive if the CDR3 had no stop codons and remained in frame with V and J, and every other rearrangement was called non-productive. Following IMGT convention, CDR3 was defined as the stretch from the second conserved V-encoded cysteine up to the conserved J-encoded phenylalanine. The earlier analysis of about 500 of the donors excluded sequences that lacked an unambiguous match to a single V gene segment. In an earlier analysis of roughly 600 of the donors, a V segment was called functional when productive rearrangements were above 56.7%, and segregating when the standard deviation between donors exceeded 5%. A statistical classification framework was built for diagnosing cytomegalovirus status from the catalog of TCR beta chain sequences. In a later analysis, TCR nucleotide sequences were compared against IMGT/GENE-DB human TR gene sequences so that V and J genes could be assigned. The TCRdist pipeline was used in a later analysis to assign CDR3 sequences and most-parsimonious VDJ recombination scenarios. In a later analysis, every TCR beta chain was defined by the combination of its CDR3 amino acid sequence and its V-gene family, and reads without a unique V-gene family were dropped. As a way to deal with suspected cross-contamination and a sequencing artifact, a later analysis dropped 500 to 700 nucleotide sequences that were highly shared and had low generation probability. In a later analysis, a clonal expansion index was calculated for each public chain from normalized within-repertoire ranks of inferred template counts. In a later analysis, generation probabilities were computed with a VDJ recombination model fitted to out-of-frame rearrangements, and the resulting probabilities were checked against IGoR. In a later analysis, hypergeometric tests were used to score TCR-TCR, TCR-HLA and TCR-CMV co-occurrence, with a repertoire-size bias correction applied to TCR pairs. False discovery rates were estimated in a later analysis by permuting HLA or CMV assignments 20 times. A later analysis grouped co-occurring TCRs with DBSCAN, adding TCRdist sequence similarity when clustering within HLA-allele-positive subsets. Repertoires with fewer than 30,000 or more than 120,000 public chains were left out of co-occurrence clustering, as were about 5 repertoires with anomalous nucleotide sharing. TCRdb mirrors the immuneACCESS table, restricted to in-frame sequences. Some clones are absent from its copies; in checked studies, under half trace to an unresolved V gene, and the reason for the others is unknown. D and trimming were read from the DNA, whereas the V and J calls and clone size are those reported in that table. The table for this sample lists 100,000 or so clones; about 70% of them were counted only once. In total, the top ten clones hold more than 2.5% of the sample.

V and J are trimmed by 1 base and 3 bases, and the gene matches miss 4 bases of the junction. The germline V gene (reference sequence) specifies LNHDA as CDR1 and SQIVND as CDR2. The CDR3 sequence holds 16 residues, the cysteine and phenylalanine included. Kept here is only the CDR3 DNA, which spans 48 bases and is read in frame from base 1. On this clone itself: Its cognate antigen has yet to be identified. Base-call qualities are not available, and no considerably larger clone is one nucleotide away.

This receptor chain uses TRBV19 and TRBJ2-1, and TRBD2 aligns with 9 junction nucleotides. This TCR was sampled from a man in his thirties or forties in good health and CMV-seronegative. Sequences were obtained from PBMCs. The CDR3 region: CASSIVASGIYNEQFF. Read as DNA, the sequence is TGTGCCAGTAGTATAGTTGCTAGCGGGATCTACAATGAGCAGTTCTTC.